This TCR beta chain was captured in a study of blood T cell repertoires in COVID-19. Study-level background: T cells, B-cell-depleted T cells, or PBMCs supplied cDNA or gDNA.

The assay was immunoSEQ multiplex PCR, and TCRdb's table has in-frame clones only and misses some. The sample holds 70,000 to 90,000 clones, about four fifths seen once. With 6 bases removed from V and 1 base from J, the gap between germline ends came to 11 bases. CDR1 is MNHEY, CDR2 SMNVEV, per germline (reference sequence). CDR3 length equals 14 residues. This TCR was sampled from a woman aged 55-69 years with acute or convalescent COVID-19. The sequencing input was peripheral blood. The chain uses TRBV27 and TRBJ2-3, with D perhaps matching TRBD2 (5 bases). The DNA for the CDR3 is TGTGCCAGCAGCCTGGGAGATCGCACAGATACGCAGTATTTT. Amino acids: CASSLGDRTDTQYF.